This T cell receptor (beta chain) was documented in a study of CD8 T cells in ankylosing spondylitis. The V and J ends lost 4 bases and 5 bases, in that order; junction bases with no gene match: 10. In germline, CDR1 is SGHKS, CDR2 YYEKEE (reference sequence). There are 15 residues in the CDR3. Notes on the study in general: In ankylosing spondylitis blood, a motif of roughly 8 highly homologous TCR beta variants appeared characteristic.

TCRdb analysed the 5' RACE reads with MiXCR anew, one entry per CDR3 protein. The sample lists 670,000 or so distinct CDR3 sequences, over 15% occurring once. As to this clonotype: Its specificity is not known.

Sequences were obtained from blood, either unsorted or a sorted T cell fraction (not recorded which). This chain links TRBV5-5 with TRBJ2-3; 7 bases are a match to TRBD1. This sequence was found in a male donor with ankylosing spondylitis. CDR3 nucleotide sequence: TGTGCCAGCAGCGCTACAGGGGTAAAGGGAGATACGCAGTATTTT. This encodes CASSATGVKGDTQYF. Complete variable domain (other parts from reference TRBV5-5 and TRBJ2-3): DAGVTQSPTHLIKTRGQQVTLRCSPISGHKSVSWYQQVLGQGPQFIFQYYEKEERGRGNFPDRFSARQFPNYSSELNVNALLLGDSALYLCASSATGVKGDTQYFGPGTRLTVL.